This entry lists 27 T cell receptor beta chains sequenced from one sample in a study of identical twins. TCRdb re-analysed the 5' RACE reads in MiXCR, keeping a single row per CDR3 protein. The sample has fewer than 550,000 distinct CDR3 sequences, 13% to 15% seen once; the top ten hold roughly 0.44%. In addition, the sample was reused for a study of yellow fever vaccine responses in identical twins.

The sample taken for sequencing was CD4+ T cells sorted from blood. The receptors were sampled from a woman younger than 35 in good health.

The CDR3 loop reads CSVVLAGMQETQYF. As DNA, the CDR3 is TGCAGTGTTGTGTTAGCGGGAATGCAAGAGACCCAGTACTTC. V gene TRBV20-1 combines with J gene TRBJ2-5, with 8 bases that match TRBD2. V lost 7 bases to trimming and J lost 2 bases; unmatched junction nucleotides: 9. The CDR3 runs 14 residues. CDR1 is DFQATT, CDR2 SNEGSKA, per germline (reference sequence).

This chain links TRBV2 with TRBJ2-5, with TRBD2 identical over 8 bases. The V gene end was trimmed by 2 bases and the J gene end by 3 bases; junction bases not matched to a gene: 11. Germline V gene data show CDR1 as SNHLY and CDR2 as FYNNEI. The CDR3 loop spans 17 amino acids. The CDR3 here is CASSESRVTSEKETQYF. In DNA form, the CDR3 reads TGTGCCAGCAGTGAATCTAGAGTGACTAGCGAGAAAGAGACCCAGTACTTC.

For the CDR3, the DNA is TGTGCCAGCAGCCAAGATAGAGTCCTGCACATTCAGTACTTC. This codes for CASSQDRVLHIQYF. The chain carries TRBV3-1 and TRBJ2-4; no reliable D call. V lost 0 bases to trimming and J lost 8 bases, with 11 bases between them. The CDR3 is 14 amino acids. Germline V gene sequence: CDR1 LGHDT, CDR2 YNNKEL (reference sequence).

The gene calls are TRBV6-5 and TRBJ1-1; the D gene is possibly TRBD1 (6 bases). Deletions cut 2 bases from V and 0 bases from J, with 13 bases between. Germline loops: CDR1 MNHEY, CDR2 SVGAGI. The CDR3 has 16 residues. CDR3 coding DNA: TGTGCCAGCAGTTACAGGCGGAGGGGGGTGAACACTGAAGCTTTCTTT. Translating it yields CASSYRRRGVNTEAFF.

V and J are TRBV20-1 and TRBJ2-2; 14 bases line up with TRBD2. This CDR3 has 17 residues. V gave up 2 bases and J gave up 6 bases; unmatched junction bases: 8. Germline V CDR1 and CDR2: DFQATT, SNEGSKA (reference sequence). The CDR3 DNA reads TGCAGTGCTAGAACTCCGGGACTAGCGGGAGTGTCCGGGGAGCTGTTTTTT. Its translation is CSARTPGLAGVSGELFF.

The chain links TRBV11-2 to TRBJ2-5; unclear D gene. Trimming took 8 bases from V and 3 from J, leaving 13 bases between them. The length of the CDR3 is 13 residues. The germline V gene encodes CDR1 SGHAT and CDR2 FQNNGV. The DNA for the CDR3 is TGTGCCAGCCGTGTCCCGCCGAAAGAGACCCAGTACTTC. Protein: CASRVPPKETQYF.

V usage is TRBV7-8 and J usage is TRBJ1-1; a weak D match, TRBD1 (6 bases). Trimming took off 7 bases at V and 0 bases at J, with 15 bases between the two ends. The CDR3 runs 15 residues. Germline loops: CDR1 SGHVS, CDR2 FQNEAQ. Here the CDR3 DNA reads TGTGCCAGCACTCCCCGGGGGGCCATGAACACTGAAGCTTTCTTT. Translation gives CASTPRGAMNTEAFF.

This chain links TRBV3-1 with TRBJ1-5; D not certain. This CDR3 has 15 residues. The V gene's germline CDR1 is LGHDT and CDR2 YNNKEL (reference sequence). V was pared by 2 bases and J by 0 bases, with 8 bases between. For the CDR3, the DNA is TGTGCCAGCAGCCAAAGTCTACTTAGCAATCAGCCCCAGCATTTT. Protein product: CASSQSLLSNQPQHF.

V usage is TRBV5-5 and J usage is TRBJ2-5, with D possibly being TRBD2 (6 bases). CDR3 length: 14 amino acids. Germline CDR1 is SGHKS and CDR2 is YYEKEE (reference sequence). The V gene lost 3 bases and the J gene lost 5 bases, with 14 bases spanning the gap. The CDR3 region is CASSSPGLDETQYF. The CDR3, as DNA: TGTGCCAGCAGCTCCCCGGGACTGGACGAGACCCAGTACTTC.

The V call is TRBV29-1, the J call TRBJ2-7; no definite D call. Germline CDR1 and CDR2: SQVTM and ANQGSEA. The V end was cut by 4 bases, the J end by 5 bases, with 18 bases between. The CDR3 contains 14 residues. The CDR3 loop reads CSVVAALFLDEQYF. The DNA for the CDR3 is TGCAGCGTTGTGGCAGCACTCTTCCTCGACGAGCAGTACTTC.

CDR3 coding DNA: TGCAGCGCAAGGGACCAAACGGTCTCTGGGGCCAACGTCCTGACTTTC. Translation: CSARDQTVSGANVLTF. The chain carries TRBV29-1 and TRBJ2-6; D may match TRBD1 or TRBD2 (5 bases each). Germline-derived CDR1 and CDR2 are SQVTM and ANQGSEA. CDR3 size: 16 residues. V was shortened by 7 bases and J by 0 bases, with 16 bases between the two germline ends.

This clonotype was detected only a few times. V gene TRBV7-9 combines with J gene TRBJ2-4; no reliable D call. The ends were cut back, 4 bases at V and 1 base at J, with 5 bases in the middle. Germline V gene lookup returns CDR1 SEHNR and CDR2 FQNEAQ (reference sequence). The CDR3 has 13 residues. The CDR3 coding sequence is TGTGCCAGCAGCTACGAGGCCAAAAACATTCAGTACTTC. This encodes CASSYEAKNIQYF. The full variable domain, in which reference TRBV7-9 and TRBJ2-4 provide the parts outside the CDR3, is DTGVSQNPRHKITKRGQNVTFRCDPISEHNRLYWYRQTLGQGPEFLTYFQNEAQLEKSRLLSDRFSAERPKGSFSTLEIQRTEQGDSAMYLCASSYEAKNIQYFGAGTRLSVL.

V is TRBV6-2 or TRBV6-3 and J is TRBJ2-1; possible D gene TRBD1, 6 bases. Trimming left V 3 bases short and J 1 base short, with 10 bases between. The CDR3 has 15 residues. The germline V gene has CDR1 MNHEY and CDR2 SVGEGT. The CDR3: CASSYGGMSYNEQFF. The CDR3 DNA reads TGTGCCAGCAGTTATGGGGGCATGTCCTACAATGAGCAGTTCTTC.

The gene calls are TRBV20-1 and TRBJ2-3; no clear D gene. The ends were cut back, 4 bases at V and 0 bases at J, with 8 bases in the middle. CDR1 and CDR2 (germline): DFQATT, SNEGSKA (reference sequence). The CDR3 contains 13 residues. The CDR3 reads CSATRTSTDTQYF. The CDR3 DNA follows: TGCAGTGCTACTAGAACTAGCACAGATACGCAGTATTTT.

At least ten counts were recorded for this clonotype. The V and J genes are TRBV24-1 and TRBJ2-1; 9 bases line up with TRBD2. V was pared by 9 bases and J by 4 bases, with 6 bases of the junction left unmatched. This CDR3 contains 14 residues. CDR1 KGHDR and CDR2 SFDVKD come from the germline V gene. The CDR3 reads CATAAREGYNEQFF. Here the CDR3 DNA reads TGTGCCACCGCCGCGCGGGAGGGATACAATGAGCAGTTCTTC.

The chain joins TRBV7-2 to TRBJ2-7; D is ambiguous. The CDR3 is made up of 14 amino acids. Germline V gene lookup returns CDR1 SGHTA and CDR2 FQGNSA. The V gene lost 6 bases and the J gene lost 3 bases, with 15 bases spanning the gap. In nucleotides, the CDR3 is TGTGCCAGCAGTCTACTTCGATCTTACTACGAGCAGTACTTC. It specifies CASSLLRSYYEQYF.

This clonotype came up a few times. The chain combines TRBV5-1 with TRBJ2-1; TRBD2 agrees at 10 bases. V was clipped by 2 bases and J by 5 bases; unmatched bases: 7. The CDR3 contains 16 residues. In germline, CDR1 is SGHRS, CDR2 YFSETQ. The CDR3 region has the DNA TGCGCCAGCAGCTTAGAAGCGGGGGGGATAAACAATGAGCAGTTCTTC. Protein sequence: CASSLEAGGINNEQFF.

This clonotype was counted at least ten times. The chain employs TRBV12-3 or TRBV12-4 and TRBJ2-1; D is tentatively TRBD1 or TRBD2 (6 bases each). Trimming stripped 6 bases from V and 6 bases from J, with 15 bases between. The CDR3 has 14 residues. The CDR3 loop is CASRRGAGGNEQFF. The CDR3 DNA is TGTGCCAGCAGAAGGGGGGCAGGCGGCAATGAGCAGTTCTTC.

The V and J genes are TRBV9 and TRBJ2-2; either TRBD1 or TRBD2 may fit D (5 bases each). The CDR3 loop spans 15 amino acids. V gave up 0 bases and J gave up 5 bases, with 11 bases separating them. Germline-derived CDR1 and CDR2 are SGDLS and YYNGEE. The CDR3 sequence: CASSVVEGRTGELFF. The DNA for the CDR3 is TGTGCCAGCAGCGTAGTTGAGGGGAGAACCGGGGAGCTGTTTTTT.

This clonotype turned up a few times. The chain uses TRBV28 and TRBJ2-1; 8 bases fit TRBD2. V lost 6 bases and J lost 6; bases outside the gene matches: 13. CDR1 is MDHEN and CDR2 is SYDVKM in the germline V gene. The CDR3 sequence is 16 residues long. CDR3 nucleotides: TGTGCCAGCAGATTTTGGGCGGGAGGTTTAACCAATGAGCAGTTCTTC. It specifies CASRFWAGGLTNEQFF.

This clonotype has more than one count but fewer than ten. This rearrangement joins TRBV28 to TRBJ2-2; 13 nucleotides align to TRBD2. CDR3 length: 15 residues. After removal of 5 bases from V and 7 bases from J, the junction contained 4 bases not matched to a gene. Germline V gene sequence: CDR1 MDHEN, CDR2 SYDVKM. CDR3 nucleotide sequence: TGTGCCAGCAGTCAGGGACTAGCGGGGTACGGGGAGCTGTTTTTT. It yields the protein CASSQGLAGYGELFF.

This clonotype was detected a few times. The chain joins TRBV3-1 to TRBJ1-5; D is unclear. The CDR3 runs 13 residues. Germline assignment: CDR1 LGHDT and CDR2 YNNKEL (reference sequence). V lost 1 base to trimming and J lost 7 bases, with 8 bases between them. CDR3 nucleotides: TGTGCCAGCAGCCAAGGACGGGCGCAGCCCCAGCATTTT. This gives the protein CASSQGRAQPQHF.

CDR3 DNA: TGTGCCAGCAGCCGAAGCTACCCCTCCTACAATGAGCAGTTCTTC. As protein: CASSRSYPSYNEQFF. The chain links TRBV12-3 or TRBV12-4 to TRBJ2-1; D not resolved. The CDR3 contains 15 residues. V was cut by 6 bases and J by 0 bases, with 12 bases left in between.

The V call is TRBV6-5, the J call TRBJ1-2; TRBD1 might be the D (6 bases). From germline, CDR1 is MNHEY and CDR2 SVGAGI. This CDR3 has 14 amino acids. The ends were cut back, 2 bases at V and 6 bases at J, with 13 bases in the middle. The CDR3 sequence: CASSYTGGADGYTF. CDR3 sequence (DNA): TGTGCCAGCAGTTACACCGGGGGGGCGGATGGCTACACCTTC.

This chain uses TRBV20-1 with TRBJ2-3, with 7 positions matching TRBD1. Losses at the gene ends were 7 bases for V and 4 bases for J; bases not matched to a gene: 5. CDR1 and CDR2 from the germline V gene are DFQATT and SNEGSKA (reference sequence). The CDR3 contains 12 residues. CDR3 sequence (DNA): TGCAGTGTCACCCAGGGGGCAGATACGCAGTATTTT. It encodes CSVTQGADTQYF.

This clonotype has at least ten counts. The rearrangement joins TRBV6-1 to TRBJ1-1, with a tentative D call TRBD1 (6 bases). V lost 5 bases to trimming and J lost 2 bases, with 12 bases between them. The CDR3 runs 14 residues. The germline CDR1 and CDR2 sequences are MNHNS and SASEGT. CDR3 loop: CASSTRQVNTEAFF. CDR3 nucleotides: TGTGCCAGCAGTACGAGACAGGTAAACACTGAAGCTTTCTTT.

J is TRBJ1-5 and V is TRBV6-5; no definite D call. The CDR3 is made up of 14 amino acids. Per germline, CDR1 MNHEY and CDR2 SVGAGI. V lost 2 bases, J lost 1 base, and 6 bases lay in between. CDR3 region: CASSYPGSNQPQHF. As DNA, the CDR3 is TGTGCCAGCAGTTACCCCGGGAGCAATCAGCCCCAGCATTTT.